The rows below give T cell receptor beta chains drawn from one sample of a study of graft-versus-host responses after intestinal transplantation. The assay was immunoSEQ multiplex PCR, and TCRdb's table has in-frame clones only and misses some. The sample lists some 66,000 clones, approximately 91% occurring once. The sequencing here drew on ileum tissue, taken roughly 54 weeks after transplant. Receptors originate from a human patient who received an intestinal transplant, so some T cells may come from the graft donor. Each CDR3 is given with its conserved first and last residue.

v_call cdr3_aa
TRBV4-1 CASSQGGAYNEQFF
TRBV9 CASSPGIGRGGHEQYF
TRBV30 CAWSPTKAGARTEAFF
TRBV5-6 CASSHRDVGYNEQFF
TRBV6-5 CASSYSLAGVADTQYF
TRBV19 CASGGTGEETQYF
TRBV23-1 CASSQSGQGAYTEAFF
TRBV29-1 CSVGGGAVYGYTF
TRBV7-8 CASSLAGRPQYEQYF
TRBV6-1 CASRWGARAGEAFF
TRBV5-6 CASSQASYEQYF
TRBV11-2 CASSLRGYGTGVTGELFF
TRBV27 CASSFAGTGNYEQYF
TRBV19 CASSRAPGNTIYF
TRBV5-1 CASSKPGPLGGDEQYF
TRBV6-1 CASSEVERESYNSPLHF
TRBV11-2 CASSLDSPAAFF
TRBV2 CASRGTGEHGYTF
TRBV6-1 CASSVTGVPQHF
TRBV27 CARRGETQYF
TRBV6-6 CASGPGGWYEQYF
TRBV4-1 CASSHTGTSNEQFF